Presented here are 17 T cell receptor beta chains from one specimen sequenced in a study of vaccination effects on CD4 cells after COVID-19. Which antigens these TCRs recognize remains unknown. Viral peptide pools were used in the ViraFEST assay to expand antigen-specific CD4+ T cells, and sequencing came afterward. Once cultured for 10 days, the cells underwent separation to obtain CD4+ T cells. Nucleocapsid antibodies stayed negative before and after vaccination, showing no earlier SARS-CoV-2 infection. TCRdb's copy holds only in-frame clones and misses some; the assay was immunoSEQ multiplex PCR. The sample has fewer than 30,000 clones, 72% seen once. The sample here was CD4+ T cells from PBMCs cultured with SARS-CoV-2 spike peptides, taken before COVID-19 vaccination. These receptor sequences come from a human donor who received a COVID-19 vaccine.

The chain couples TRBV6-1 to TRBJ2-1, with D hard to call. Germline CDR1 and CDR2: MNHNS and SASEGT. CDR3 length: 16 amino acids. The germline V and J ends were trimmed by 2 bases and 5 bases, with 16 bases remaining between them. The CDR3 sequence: CASSEWLSFGNNEQFF. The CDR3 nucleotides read TGTGCCAGCAGTGAATGGCTGTCATTCGGCAACAATGAGCAGTTCTTC.

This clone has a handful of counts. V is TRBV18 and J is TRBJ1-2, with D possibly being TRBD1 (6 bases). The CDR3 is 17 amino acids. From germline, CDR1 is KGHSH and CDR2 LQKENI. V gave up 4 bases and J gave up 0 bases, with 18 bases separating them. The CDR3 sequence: CASSQYATGTSNYGYTF. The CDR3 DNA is TGTGCCAGCTCACAGTATGCGACAGGTACCTCTAACTATGGCTACACCTTC.

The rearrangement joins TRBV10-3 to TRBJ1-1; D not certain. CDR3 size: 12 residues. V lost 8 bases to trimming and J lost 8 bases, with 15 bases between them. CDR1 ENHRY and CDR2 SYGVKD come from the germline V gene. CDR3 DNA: TGTGCCATCGATGTCGGGCCAGGCGAAGCTTTCTTT. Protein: CAIDVGPGEAFF.

CDR3 sequence: CASTRDGTKSQYF. CDR3 DNA: TGTGCCAGCACTAGAGACGGGACTAAGTCTCAGTACTTC. The chain combines TRBV6-5 with TRBJ2-5, with 7 nucleotides matching TRBD2. Germline assignment: CDR1 MNHEY and CDR2 SVGAGI. With 7 bases clipped from V and 11 bases from J, the junction kept 13 bases outside the gene matches. The CDR3 is made up of 13 amino acids.

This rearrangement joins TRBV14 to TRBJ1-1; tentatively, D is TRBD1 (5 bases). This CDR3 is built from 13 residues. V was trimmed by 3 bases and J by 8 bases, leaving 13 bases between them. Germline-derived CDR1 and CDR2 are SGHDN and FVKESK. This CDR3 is CASSQSLRGEAFF. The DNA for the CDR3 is TGTGCCAGCAGCCAGTCTCTTCGGGGGGAAGCTTTCTTT.

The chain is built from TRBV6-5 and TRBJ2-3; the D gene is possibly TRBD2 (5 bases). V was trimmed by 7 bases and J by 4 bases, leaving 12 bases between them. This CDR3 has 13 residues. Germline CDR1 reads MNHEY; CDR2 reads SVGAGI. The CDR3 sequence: CASNEEEADTQYF. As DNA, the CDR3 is TGTGCCAGCAACGAGGAGGAGGCAGATACGCAGTATTTT.

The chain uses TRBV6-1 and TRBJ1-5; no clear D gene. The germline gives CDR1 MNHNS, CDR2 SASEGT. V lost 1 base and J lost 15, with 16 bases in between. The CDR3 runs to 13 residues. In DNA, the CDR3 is TGTGCCAGCAGTGAAGGCCTTTCTCTTCACTCGCATTTT. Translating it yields CASSEGLSLHSHF.

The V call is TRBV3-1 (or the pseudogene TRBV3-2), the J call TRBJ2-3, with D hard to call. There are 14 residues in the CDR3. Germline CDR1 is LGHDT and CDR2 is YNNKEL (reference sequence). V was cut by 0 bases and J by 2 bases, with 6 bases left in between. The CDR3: CASSQDFNTDTQYF. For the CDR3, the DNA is TGTGCCAGCAGCCAAGATTTCAACACAGATACGCAGTATTTT.

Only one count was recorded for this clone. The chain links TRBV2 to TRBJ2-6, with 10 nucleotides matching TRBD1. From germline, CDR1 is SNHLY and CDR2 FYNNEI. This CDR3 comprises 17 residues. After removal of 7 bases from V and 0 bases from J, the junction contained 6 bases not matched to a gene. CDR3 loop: CASNGQGVSSGANVLTF. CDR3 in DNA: TGTGCCAGCAATGGACAGGGGGTATCCTCTGGGGCCAACGTCCTGACTTTC.

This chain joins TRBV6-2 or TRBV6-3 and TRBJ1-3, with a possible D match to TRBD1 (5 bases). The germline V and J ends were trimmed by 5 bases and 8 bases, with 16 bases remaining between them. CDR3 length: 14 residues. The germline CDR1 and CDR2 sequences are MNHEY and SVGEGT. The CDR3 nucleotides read TGTGCCAGCAGTCTCAGGGTTGGCGGAGACACCATATATTTT. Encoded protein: CASSLRVGGDTIYF.

The CDR3 reads CASSLLGTNTGELFF. The CDR3 DNA is TGTGCCAGCAGTTTGCTAGGGACGAACACCGGGGAGCTGTTTTTT. The V gene is TRBV27, the J gene TRBJ2-2; no definite D call. Per the germline V gene, CDR1 is MNHEY and CDR2 is SMNVEV (reference sequence). The ends were cut back, 3 bases at V and 0 bases at J, with 8 bases in the middle. This CDR3 contains 15 residues.

CDR3 DNA sequence: TGTGCCAGCAGCTTTGCGGGAGCGGGCTCCTACAATGAGCAGTTCTTC. It specifies CASSFAGAGSYNEQFF. The chain is built from TRBV5-4 and TRBJ2-1; 7 nucleotides agree with TRBD2. Trimming cost V 2 bases and J 0 bases; bases outside gene matches: 5. CDR3 length: 16 residues. CDR1 is SGHNT and CDR2 is YYREEE in the germline V gene (reference sequence). The complete variable domain, with remaining parts taken from reference TRBV5-4 and TRBJ2-1, reads ETGVTQSPTHLIKTRGQQVTLRCSSQSGHNTVSWYQQALGQGPQFIFQYYREEENGRGNFPPRFSGLQFPNYSSELNVNALELDDSALYLCASSFAGAGSYNEQFFGPGTRLTVL.

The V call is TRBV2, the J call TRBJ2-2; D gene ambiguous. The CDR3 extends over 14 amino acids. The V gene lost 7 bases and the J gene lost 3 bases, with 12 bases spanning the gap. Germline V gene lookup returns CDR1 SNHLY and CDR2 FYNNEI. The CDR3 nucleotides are TGTGCCAGCATTCGGGTCACGGACACCGGGGAGCTGTTTTTT. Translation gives CASIRVTDTGELFF.

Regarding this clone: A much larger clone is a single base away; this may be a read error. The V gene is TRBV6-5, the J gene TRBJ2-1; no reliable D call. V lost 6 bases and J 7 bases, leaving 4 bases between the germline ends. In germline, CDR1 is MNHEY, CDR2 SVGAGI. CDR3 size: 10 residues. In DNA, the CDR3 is TGTGCCAGCAGAGAGAATGAGCAGTTCTTC. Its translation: CASRENEQFF.

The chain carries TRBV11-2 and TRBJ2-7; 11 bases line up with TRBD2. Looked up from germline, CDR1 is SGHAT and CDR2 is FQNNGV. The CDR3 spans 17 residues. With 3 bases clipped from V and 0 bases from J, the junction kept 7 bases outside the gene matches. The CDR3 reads CASSFTGTSGFSYEQYF. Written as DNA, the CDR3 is TGTGCCAGCAGCTTCACAGGGACTAGCGGCTTCTCCTACGAGCAGTACTTC. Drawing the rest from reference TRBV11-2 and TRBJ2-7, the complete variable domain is EAGVAQSPRYKIIEKRQSVAFWCNPISGHATLYWYQQILGQGPKLLIQFQNNGVVDDSQLPKDRFSAERLKGVDSTLKIQPAKLEDSAVYLCASSFTGTSGFSYEQYFGPGTRLTVT.

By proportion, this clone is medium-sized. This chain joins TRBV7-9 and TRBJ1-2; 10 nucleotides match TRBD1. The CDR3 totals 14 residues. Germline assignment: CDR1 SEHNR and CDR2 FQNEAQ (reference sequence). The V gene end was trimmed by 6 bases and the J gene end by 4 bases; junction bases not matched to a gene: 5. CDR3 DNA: TGTGCCAGCAGACTCGGGACAGGGGCCTATGGCTACACCTTC. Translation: CASRLGTGAYGYTF. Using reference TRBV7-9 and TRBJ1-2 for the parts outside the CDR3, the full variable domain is DTGVSQNPRHKITKRGQNVTFRCDPISEHNRLYWYRQTLGQGPEFLTYFQNEAQLEKSRLLSDRFSAERPKGSFSTLEIQRTEQGDSAMYLCASRLGTGAYGYTFGSGTRLTVV.

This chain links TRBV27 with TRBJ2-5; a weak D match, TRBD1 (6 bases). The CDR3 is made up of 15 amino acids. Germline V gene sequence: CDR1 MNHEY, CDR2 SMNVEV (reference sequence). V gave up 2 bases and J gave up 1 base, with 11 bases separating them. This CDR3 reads CASSLTTGTQETQYF. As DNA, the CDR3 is TGTGCCAGCAGTTTAACAACAGGGACCCAAGAGACCCAGTACTTC.